This T cell receptor beta chain was identified in a study of blood T cell repertoires in COVID-19. Across 24 US areas, participants ranged in age from about 18 to 100 years. Participants' reported clinical history set cohort assignment. Assay: immunoSEQ multiplex PCR; the TCRdb copy retains only in-frame clones and omits some. The sample consists of under 350,000 clones, 85% to 90% of them appearing once. This CDR3 is 16 amino acids long. Deletions cut 5 bases from V and 0 bases from J, with 19 bases between. Germline lookup yields CDR1 SQVTM and CDR2 ANQGSEA. The receptor was isolated from a man under 40 who had recovered from COVID-19. The sample consisted of PBMCs or T cells enriched from blood (not recorded which). V usage is TRBV29-1 and J usage is TRBJ2-5, with D possibly matching TRBD1 (5 bases). The CDR3 coding sequence is TGCAGCGTTTCTCTCCAGGGTATGGGGAACCAAGAGACCCAGTACTTC. Translating it yields CSVSLQGMGNQETQYF.